This T cell receptor beta chain was sequenced in a study of blood T cells in healthy people across ages. Study-level findings and limits: Investigators viewed diversity estimates from one million T cells as underestimates, the study reported. Strongly correlated with naive T cell percentage was TCR beta diversity.

This CDR3 is 14 amino acids long. Germline CDR1 and CDR2: DFQATT and SNEGSKA (reference sequence). This clonotype was counted a few times. Its target is not known. With a J-beta primer mix and a sample-barcoded 5' primer, a second PCR ran about 6 to 11 cycles. A template-switch adaptor with 12 random nucleotides tagged each cDNA molecule. TCRdb itself ran the 5' RACE reads through MiXCR, one entry per CDR3 protein. The data show fewer than 950,000 distinct CDR3 sequences, with roughly 50% seen just once and roughly 40% held by the top ten. This sequence originates from a man of 80 years or more in good health. Sample: blood. J is TRBJ2-7 and V is TRBV20-1, with 11 nucleotides matching TRBD2. CDR3 sequence: CSAPLLAGANEQYF. DNA for the CDR3: TGCAGCGCCCCGCTACTAGCGGGAGCGAACGAGCAGTACTTC.